The clone carrying this T cell receptor beta chain was counted ten times or more. The data were obtained in a study of CD8+CD57+ T cells in acquired aplastic anemia. Study background: The mean DNA yield obtained from sorted CD4+ and CD8+ cells came to roughly 3.4 ug.

The template used for profiling TCR beta VDJ and CDR3 was genomic DNA. TCRdb recomputed calls from the reads with MiXCR, one row per CDR3 protein. The data show some 200,000 distinct CDR3 sequences, 61% seen once. From germline, CDR1 is SGHVS and CDR2 FQNEAQ. V gave up 5 bases and J gave up 6 bases; unmatched junction bases: 7. The CDR3 spans 15 residues. Sequencing input: sorted CD4+, CD8+, or CD8+CD57+ T cells (not recorded which) from PBMCs. The TCR originated in a human donor in good health. The chain is built from TRBV7-8 and TRBJ2-2; TRBD1 matches at 9 bases. For the CDR3, the DNA is TGTGCCAGCAGCCCTCCAGGACAGGGGTCCGGGGAGCTGTTTTTT. Its protein product is CASSPPGQGSGELFF. Full variable domain (missing parts from reference TRBV7-8 and TRBJ2-2): GAGVSQSPRYKVAKRGQDVALRCDPISGHVSLFWYQQALGQGPEFLTYFQNEAQLDKSGLPSDRFFAERPEGSVSTLKIQRTQQEDSAVYLCASSPPGQGSGELFFGEGSRLTVL.